This T cell receptor (beta chain) was profiled in a study of OX40 agonist ivuxolimab in advanced cancers. Study in general: It was permissible to have had prior anti-PD-1, anti-PD-L1 or anti-CTLA-4 therapy, and around 40% had some. Study-wide points: With doses of 0.1 to 3.0 mg/kg, CD4+ and CD8+ blood T cells had undergone clonal expansion by week 6. Also showing low normalized T-cell clonal expansion were some of the nonresponders.

Profiled with immunoSEQ multiplex PCR; TCRdb holds only in-frame clones, not every one. The repertoire holds 70,000 or so clones, with approximately 80% as singletons. Concerning this clone itself: Its antigen remains unidentified.

This TCR was recovered from an adult with an advanced solid tumor such as melanoma, head and neck, liver or kidney cancer. Sequencing used CD4+ or CD8+ T cells sorted from blood, obtained in a trial of the OX40 agonist ivuxolimab.

CDR3 in DNA: TGTGCCAGCAGCACCGGGACTAGCAGGTACAATGAGCAGTTCTTC. It yields the protein CASSTGTSRYNEQFF. V usage is TRBV5-4 and J usage is TRBJ2-1; 9 bases fit TRBD2. The trim removed 4 bases at V and 4 bases at J, leaving 6 bases unmatched. The germline V gene has CDR1 SGHNT and CDR2 YYREEE (reference sequence). This CDR3 is 15 amino acids long. Combining the CDR3 with reference TRBV5-4 and TRBJ2-1 gives the whole variable domain ETGVTQSPTHLIKTRGQQVTLRCSSQSGHNTVSWYQQALGQGPQFIFQYYREEENGRGNFPPRFSGLQFPNYSSELNVNALELDDSALYLCASSTGTSRYNEQFFGPGTRLTVL.